This TCR beta chain was sequenced for a study of PD-1 blockade in classical Hodgkin lymphoma (TCRdb year 2020). Regarding the complete study: Nivolumab dosing was 3 mg/kg intravenously every 2 weeks, continuing until either disease progression or unacceptable toxicity. To define a peripheral blood immune signature of response to PD-1 blockade in classical Hodgkin lymphoma, the study combined TCR beta sequencing with CyTOF.

The time point label here, explained by the study, means: cycle 4 day 1 (C4D1), after more than 5 weeks of nivolumab. Every trial patient had relapsed after autologous stem cell transplantation, and cohorts A, B and C differed in prior brentuximab vedotin exposure. The trial cohort comprised fewer than 65 patients with relapsed/refractory classical Hodgkin lymphoma whose best overall responses were complete response, partial response or progressive disease. Trial patients were treated with single-agent nivolumab in the multi-cohort phase II CheckMate 205 trial. Best overall response was determined by an independent review committee according to the 2007 International Working Group response criteria. Trial PBMCs were obtained immediately prior to nivolumab initiation (C1D1) and on therapy at cycle 2 day 1 and cycle 4 day 1. After peripheral blood was drawn into 8 mL Vacutainer Cell Preparation Tubes, PBMCs were isolated by centrifugation and then cryopreserved.

Taken from the germline V gene, the CDR1 and CDR2 loops are MDHEN and SYDVKM. The CDR3 starts with the cysteine, ends with the phenylalanine, and has 11 residues. Of the read, only the CDR3 DNA is kept; its 33 bases are in frame from base 1. V is shortened by 3 bases, J by 3 bases, and the region joining them spans 3 bases. This clone was seen just once. The target of this receptor is not known. No qualities accompany the bases; no much larger clone lies one base away. Genomic DNA was extracted with the Qiagen DNeasy kit from unsorted PBMCs and from negatively selected CD4+ and CD8+ fractions. Using primers that anneal to V and J segments, immunoSEQ multiplex PCR amplified the TCR beta CDR3 regions. A synthetic immune receptor repertoire was used to minimize amplification bias, and remaining bias was computationally removed after sequencing. Per the source publication's procedure: Custom Python scripts were used to quantify repertoire diversity as the Shannon entropy index. Unsorted, CD4+ and CD8+ repertoires were examined separately, except in combined analyses, for which CD4+ and CD8+ sequences were merged in silico. A clone counted as expanded when the clone's frequency after treatment rose at least 2-fold relative to C1D1, and clones undetected at baseline were given a pseudocount of 0.5. Singleton clones were defined as clones with 0 or 1 copy at C1D1, and non-singleton clones were defined as clones with 2 or more copies. Clones expanded in unsorted samples were labelled as CD4+, CD8+ or unknown by matching protein sequences in sorted samples from the same patient. Wilcoxon tests on paired samples were used to test diversity changes from C1D1 to C4D1. TCRdb obtained this table from immuneACCESS and retained in-frame rearrangements with V and J assigned. These tables miss some clones; where compared with another copy, unresolved V genes account for less than half of the shortfall, and the remainder is unexplained. V, J and clone size reflect that table, while D and trimming were determined from the DNA. Present in this sample are under 45,000 clones, 60% to 70% of which were seen just once. The ten largest clonotypes hold 3% to 3.5% of the sample.

Overall study outcomes, separate from this receptor: Trial patients achieving complete response had baseline diversity similar to newly diagnosed patients, whereas partial responders and progressors had significantly lower diversity. By C4D1, a significant rise was seen in CD4+ TCR diversity but not in CD8+ TCR diversity (p=0.0027 vs p=0.16), and the rise was most apparent among complete responders (p=0.02). Lower diversity was observed in patients in whom nivolumab was started less than 1 year after ASCT, and these patients were excluded from later analyses so that confounding by immune reconstitution would be avoided. Baseline TCR diversity was reported to be lower in newly diagnosed patients than in healthy donors and to be lower still in relapsed/refractory patients. The study covered only a single clinical trial cohort, and the causes of the repertoire differences, possibly disease activity or prior therapy, were still not defined.

The chain couples TRBV28 to TRBJ2-7; too little of a D gene remains to name it. The sequencing used peripheral blood mononuclear cells (PBMCs), collected before the fourth cycle of nivolumab. The clonotype was recovered from a human donor with classical Hodgkin lymphoma. This receptor carries the CDR3 CASSFGYEQYF. The DNA sequence is TGTGCCAGCAGTTTCGGCTACGAGCAGTACTTC.